The clone carrying this TCR beta chain was detected ten times or more. The antigen is undetermined. The CDR3 is cut off 3 residues early in the read; its end comes from the germline J gene. The data are from a study of T cell clonality in common variable immunodeficiency. Profiling relied on immunoSEQ multiplex PCR, and the TCRdb table lists in-frame clones only, not all of them. Observed in the sample are fewer than 75,000 clones, none of them singletons. Study-level findings and limits: Compared with healthy controls, CVID subjects showed increased TCRbeta clonality, mostly in about a third. Reportedly, TCR beta sequences from common variable immunodeficiency showed fewer deletions and N-nucleotide insertions.

This CDR3 is 14 amino acids long. The germline CDR1 and CDR2 sequences are DFQATT and SNEGSKA (reference sequence). V lost 3 bases and J lost 0, with 9 bases in between. Both groups were predominantly of Caucasian heritage. Material: peripheral blood mononuclear cells. The chain carries TRBV20-1 and TRBJ2-1; D uncertain. The TCR comes from a person aged 18 to 75 in good health. CDR3 in amino acids: CSASSGLSYNEQFF. CDR3 bases read: TGCAGTGCTAGCTCTGGGCTCTCCTACAATGAG.